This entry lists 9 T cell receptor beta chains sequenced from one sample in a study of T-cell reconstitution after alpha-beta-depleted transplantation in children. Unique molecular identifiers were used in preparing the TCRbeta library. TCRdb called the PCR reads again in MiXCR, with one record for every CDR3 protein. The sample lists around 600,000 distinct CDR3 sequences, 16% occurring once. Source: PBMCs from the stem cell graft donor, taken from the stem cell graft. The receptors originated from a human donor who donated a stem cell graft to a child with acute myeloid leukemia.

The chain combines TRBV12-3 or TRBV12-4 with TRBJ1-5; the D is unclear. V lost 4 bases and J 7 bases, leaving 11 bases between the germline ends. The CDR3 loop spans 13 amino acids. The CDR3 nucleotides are TGTGCCAGCAGTTCTTATGGTAACCAGCCCCAGCATTTT. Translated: CASSSYGNQPQHF.

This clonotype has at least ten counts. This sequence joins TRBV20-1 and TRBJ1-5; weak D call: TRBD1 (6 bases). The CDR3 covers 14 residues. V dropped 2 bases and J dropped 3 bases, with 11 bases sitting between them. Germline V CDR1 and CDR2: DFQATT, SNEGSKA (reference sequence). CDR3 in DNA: TGCAGTGCTAGAAAGGGGGAACACAATCAGCCCCAGCATTTT. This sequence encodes CSARKGEHNQPQHF.

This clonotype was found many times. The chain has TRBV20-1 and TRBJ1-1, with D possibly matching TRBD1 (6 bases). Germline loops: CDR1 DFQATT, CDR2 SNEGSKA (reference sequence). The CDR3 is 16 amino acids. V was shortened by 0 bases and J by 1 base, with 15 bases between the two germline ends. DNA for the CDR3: TGCAGTGCTAGAGACTCGGACAGCCCAAGGAACACTGAAGCTTTCTTT. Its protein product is CSARDSDSPRNTEAFF.

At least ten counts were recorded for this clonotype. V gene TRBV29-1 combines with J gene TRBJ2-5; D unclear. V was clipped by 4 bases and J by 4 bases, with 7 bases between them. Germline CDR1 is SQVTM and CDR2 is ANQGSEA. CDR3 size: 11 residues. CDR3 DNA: TGCAGCGTTGGCAGTACAGAGACCCAGTACTTC. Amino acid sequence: CSVGSTETQYF.

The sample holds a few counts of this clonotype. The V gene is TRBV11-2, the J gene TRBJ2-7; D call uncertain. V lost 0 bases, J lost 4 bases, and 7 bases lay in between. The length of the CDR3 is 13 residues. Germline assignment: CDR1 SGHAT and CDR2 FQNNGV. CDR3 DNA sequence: TGTGCCAGCAGCTTAGATATTGGTTACGAGCAGTACGTC. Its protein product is CASSLDIGYEQYV.

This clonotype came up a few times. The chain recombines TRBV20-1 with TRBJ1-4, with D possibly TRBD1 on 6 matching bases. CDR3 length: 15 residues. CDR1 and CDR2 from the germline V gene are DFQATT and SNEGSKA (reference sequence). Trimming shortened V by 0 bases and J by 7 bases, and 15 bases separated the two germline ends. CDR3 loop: CSARDPSRGSEKLFF. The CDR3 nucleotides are TGCAGTGCTAGAGATCCTTCCAGGGGTAGTGAAAAACTGTTTTTT.

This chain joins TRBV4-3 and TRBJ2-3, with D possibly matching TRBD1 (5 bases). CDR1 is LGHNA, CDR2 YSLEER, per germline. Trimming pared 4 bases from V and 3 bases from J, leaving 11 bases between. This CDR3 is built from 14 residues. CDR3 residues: CASSRFDSTDTQYF. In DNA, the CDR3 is TGCGCCAGCAGCCGATTCGACAGTACAGATACGCAGTATTTT.

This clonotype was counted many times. This CDR3 is CSVQTVKAFF. CDR3 coding DNA: TGCAGTGTTCAGACGGTGAAAGCTTTCTTT. The gene calls are TRBV20-1 and TRBJ1-1; D remains unclear. This CDR3 is 10 amino acids long. Looked up from germline, CDR1 is DFQATT and CDR2 is SNEGSKA (reference sequence). The V gene lost 7 bases and the J gene lost 9 bases, with 12 bases spanning the gap.

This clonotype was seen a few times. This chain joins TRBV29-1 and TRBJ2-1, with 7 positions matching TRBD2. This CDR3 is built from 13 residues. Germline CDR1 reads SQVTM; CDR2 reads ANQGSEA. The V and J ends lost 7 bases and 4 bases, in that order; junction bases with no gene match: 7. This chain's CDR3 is CSGLAGPYNEQFF. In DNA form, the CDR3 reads TGCAGCGGCTTAGCGGGCCCATACAATGAGCAGTTCTTC.